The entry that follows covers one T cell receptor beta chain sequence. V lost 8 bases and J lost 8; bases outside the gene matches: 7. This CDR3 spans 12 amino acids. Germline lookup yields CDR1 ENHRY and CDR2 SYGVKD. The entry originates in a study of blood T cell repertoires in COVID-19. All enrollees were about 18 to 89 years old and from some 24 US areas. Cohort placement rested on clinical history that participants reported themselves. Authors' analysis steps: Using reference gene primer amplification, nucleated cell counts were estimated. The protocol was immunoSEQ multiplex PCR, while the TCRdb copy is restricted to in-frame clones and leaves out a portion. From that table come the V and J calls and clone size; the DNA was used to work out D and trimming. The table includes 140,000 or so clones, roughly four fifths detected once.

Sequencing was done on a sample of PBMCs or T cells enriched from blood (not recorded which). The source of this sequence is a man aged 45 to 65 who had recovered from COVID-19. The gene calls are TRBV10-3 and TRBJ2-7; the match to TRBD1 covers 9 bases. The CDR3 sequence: CAISDRGIKQYF. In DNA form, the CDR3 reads TGTGCCATCTCGGACAGGGGAATCAAGCAGTACTTC.